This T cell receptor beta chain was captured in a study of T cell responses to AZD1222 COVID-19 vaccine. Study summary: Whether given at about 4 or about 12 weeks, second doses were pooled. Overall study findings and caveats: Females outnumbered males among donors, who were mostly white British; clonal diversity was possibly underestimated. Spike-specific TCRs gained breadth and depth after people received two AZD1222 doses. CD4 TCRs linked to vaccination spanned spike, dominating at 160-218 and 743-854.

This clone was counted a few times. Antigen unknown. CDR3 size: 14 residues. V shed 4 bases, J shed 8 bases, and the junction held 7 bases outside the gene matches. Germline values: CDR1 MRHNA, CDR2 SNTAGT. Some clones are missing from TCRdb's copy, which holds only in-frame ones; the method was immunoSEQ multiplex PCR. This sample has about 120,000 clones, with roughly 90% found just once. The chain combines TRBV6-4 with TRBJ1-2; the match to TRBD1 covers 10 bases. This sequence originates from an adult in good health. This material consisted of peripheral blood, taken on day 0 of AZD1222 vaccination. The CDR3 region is CASSAGTGDGGYTF. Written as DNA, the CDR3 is TGTGCCAGCAGTGCCGGGACAGGGGATGGCGGCTACACCTTC.